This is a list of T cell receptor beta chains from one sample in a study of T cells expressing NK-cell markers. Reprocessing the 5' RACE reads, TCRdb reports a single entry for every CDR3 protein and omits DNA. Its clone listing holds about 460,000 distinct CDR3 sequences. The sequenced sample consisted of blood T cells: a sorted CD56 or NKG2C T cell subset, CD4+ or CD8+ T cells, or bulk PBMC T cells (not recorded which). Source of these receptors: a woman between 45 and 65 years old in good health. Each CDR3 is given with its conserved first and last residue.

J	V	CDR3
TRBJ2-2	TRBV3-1	CASSQGWGRSNTGELFF
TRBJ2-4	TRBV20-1	CSANPAGAKNIQYF
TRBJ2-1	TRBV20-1	CSARVPGTSGRAGGYNEQFF
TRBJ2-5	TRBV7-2	CASSRGLHQETQYF
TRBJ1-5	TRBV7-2	CASSPPGLGNQPQHF
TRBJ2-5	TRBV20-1	CSARFRQGETQYF
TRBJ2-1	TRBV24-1	CATSDPRTSGINSYNEQFF
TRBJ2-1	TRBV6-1	CASSGTSPNRYNEQFF
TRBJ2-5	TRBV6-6	CASSWGQETQYF
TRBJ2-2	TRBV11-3	CASSFLAAGSGGELFF
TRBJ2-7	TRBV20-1	CSAREGKAGGTDEQYF
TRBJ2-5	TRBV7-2	CASSWDSAETQYF
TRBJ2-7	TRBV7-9	CASSSLAGEGNEQYF
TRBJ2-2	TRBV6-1	CASIMLGLAGVPGELFF
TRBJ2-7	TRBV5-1	CASSRPGQGYEQYF
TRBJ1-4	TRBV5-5	CASSNFDEKLFF
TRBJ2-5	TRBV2	CASNADSQTQYF
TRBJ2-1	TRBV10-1	CASSDIGLGINEQFF
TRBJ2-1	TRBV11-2	CASSFPGLAENEQFF
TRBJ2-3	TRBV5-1	CASSLAGLAGVADTQYF
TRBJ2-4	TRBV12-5	CASGLGQQNIQYF
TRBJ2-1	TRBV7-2	CASSLRSGRYNEQFF
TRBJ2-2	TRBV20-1	CSARARSVNGELFF
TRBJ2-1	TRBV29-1	CSVEGTATARGEQFF
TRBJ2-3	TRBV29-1	CSEYDPGQRTDTQYF
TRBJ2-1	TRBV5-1	CASSLLLGTSGRYNEQFF
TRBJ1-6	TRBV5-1	CASSFQGSYNSPLHF
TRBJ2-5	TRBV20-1	CSASPEGLGGTETQYF
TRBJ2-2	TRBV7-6	CASSPTTRNTGELFF
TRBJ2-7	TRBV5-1	CASSLGYPGQPSYEQYF
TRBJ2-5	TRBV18	CASSPIGATQETQYF
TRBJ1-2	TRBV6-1	CASSDRVRRNYGYTF
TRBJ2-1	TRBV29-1	CSKSLGGGREQFF
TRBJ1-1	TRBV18	CASSGAGFLAEAFF
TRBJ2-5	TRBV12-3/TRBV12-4	CASRGPRGTQYF
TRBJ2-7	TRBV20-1	CSAPDYKTYEQYF
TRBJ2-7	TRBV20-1	CSARNSETFSYEQYF
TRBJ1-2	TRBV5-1	CASSYDRGSYGYTF
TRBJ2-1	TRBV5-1	CASRPDRGAHNEQFF
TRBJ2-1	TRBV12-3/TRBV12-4	CASSWGSLSSYNEQFF
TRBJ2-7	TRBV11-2	CASSLDGARSRPQAYEQYF
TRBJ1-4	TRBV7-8	CASSSPWEQATNEKLFF
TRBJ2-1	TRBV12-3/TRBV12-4	CASSLAGLEQFF
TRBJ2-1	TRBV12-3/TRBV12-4	CASSLSRGPEQFF
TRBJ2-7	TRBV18	CASSPRTEEEQYF
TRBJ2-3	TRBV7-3	CASSPHQRVDTQYF